This T cell receptor beta chain was captured in a study of T cells in Graves' hyperthyroidism and ophthalmopathy. Hyperthyroidism had been newly diagnosed in patients aged 18 to 65, and its duration was under 2 months. Pregnant or lactating patients were excluded, as were those with uncontrolled infection or other autoimmune disease. Study-wide results and caveats: Most clonotypes that expanded in the thyroid above 0.001 also showed up in blood.

The CDR3 contains 15 residues. V gave up 5 bases and J gave up 7 bases, with 15 bases separating them. Germline V gives CDR1 SGHVS, CDR2 FQNEAQ. This clonotype showed up many times. Its antigen remains unknown. There were TCR beta CDR3 regions amplified from RNA transcripts. The HTBI set primed first-round TCR CDR3 RT-PCR. TCRdb re-analysed the multiplex PCR reads in MiXCR, keeping a single row per CDR3 protein. This table has 600,000 or so distinct CDR3 sequences, roughly 17% appearing once. Material for sequencing was blood. The gene calls are TRBV7-8 and TRBJ1-6; no clear D. This receptor was obtained from a woman between 25 and 40 years old with Graves' hyperthyroidism. The DNA of the CDR3 is TGTGCCAGCAGCCCAAGGAGGGTAGTCAATTCACCCCTCCACTTT. It is translated as CASSPRRVVNSPLHF.